What follows describes a single T cell receptor (beta chain). These data belong to a study of blood T cell repertoires in COVID-19. V trimming: 5 bases; J trimming: 5 bases; junction bases outside the gene matches: 9. Germline V gene lookup returns CDR1 LNHDA and CDR2 SQIVND (reference sequence). The CDR3 sequence is 15 residues long. Repertoires were generated with immunoSEQ multiplex PCR, while TCRdb's copy carries only in-frame clones and drops some. Among about 250,000 clones listed, around 91% were seen once. Individuals aged about 18 to 95 years were recruited from around 22 US areas. Grouping used clinical history reported by participants in a survey and questionnaire. The recovered donors of Cohort 3 showed two negative PCRs, clearance, or symptom resolution.

The clonotype originates from a woman aged 18-30 years who had recovered from COVID-19. Sequences were obtained from PBMCs or T cells enriched from blood (not recorded which). The chain is built from TRBV19 and TRBJ2-5; 9 nucleotides line up with TRBD1. The CDR3 DNA sequence: TGTGCCAGTAGTCCATCACAGGGGGCGGGCGAGACCCAGTACTTC. This gives the protein CASSPSQGAGETQYF.